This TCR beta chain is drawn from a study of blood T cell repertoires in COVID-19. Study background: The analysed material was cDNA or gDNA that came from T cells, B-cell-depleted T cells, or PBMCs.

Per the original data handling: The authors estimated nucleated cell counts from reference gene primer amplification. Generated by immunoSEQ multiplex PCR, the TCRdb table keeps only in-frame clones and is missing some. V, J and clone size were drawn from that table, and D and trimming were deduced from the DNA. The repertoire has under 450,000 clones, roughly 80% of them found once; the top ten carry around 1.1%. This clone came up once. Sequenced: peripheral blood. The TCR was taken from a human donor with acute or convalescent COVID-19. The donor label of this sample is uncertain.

Here the CDR3 DNA reads TGTGCCAGCAGTACCTTAGGAGGGAGCTACACCTTC. Amino acid sequence: CASSTLGGSYTF. This chain joins TRBV6-2 or TRBV6-3 and TRBJ1-2; D is ambiguous. Germline-derived CDR1 and CDR2 are MNHEY and SVGEGT. Deletions cut 5 bases from V and 9 bases from J, with 13 bases between. CDR3 length: 12 amino acids.